These 24 T cell receptor beta chains were all obtained from the same sample, sequenced in a study of cytomegalovirus exposure and HLA in healthy donors. Both 60 Vbeta primers and 13 Jbeta primers went into the PCR. Sequencing used immunoSEQ multiplex PCR; TCRdb keeps in-frame clones, though not all of them. The sample lists around 170,000 clones, approximately 85% occurring once. Sequencing was performed on PBMCs. The receptors were gathered from a woman under 30 in good health and CMV-seronegative.

This chain connects TRBV7-2 to TRBJ2-5; TRBD2 agrees at 9 bases. CDR1 is SGHTA, CDR2 FQGNSA, per germline. This CDR3 is built from 17 residues. After removal of 0 bases from V and 5 bases from J, the junction contained 10 bases not matched to a gene. The CDR3 DNA reads TGTGCCAGCAGCTTAGCAAGGGCGGGAGGGCCGGTCGAGACCCAGTACTTC. It specifies CASSLARAGGPVETQYF.

The rearrangement joins TRBV28 to TRBJ1-1; 7 bases map to TRBD1. The J segment lost 4 bases and the V segment lost 2 bases, leaving 1 base of the junction unmatched. Germline-derived CDR1 and CDR2 are MDHEN and SYDVKM. CDR3 length: 13 residues. The CDR3 loop reads CASSLRGPTEAFF. CDR3 DNA: TGTGCCAGCAGTTTAAGGGGGCCCACTGAAGCTTTCTTT. Based on the CDR3 plus reference TRBV28 and TRBJ1-1, the full variable domain is DVKVTQSSRYLVKRTGEKVFLECVQDMDHENMFWYRQDPGLGLRLIYFSYDVKMKEKGDIPEGYSVSREKKERFSLILESASTNQTSMYLCASSLRGPTEAFFGQGTRLTVV.

This clone was picked up a small number of times. The chain is built from TRBV6-5 and TRBJ2-7; 9 nucleotides line up with TRBD1. The length of the CDR3 is 13 residues. V shed 7 bases, J shed 4 bases, and the junction held 5 bases outside the gene matches. The V gene's germline CDR1 is MNHEY and CDR2 SVGAGI. In DNA form, the CDR3 reads TGTGCCAGCATCGGGACAGGGACTTACGAGCAGTACTTC. Protein: CASIGTGTYEQYF.

This clone was seen only a few times. The V and J genes are TRBV27 and TRBJ2-5, with 8 positions matching TRBD2. The end of the DNA fits TRBJ2-7 better, so the J call may be wrong. The CDR3 consists of 15 residues. The germline gives CDR1 MNHEY, CDR2 SMNVEV (reference sequence). DNA for the CDR3: TGTGCCAGCAGTTTTGGAACTAGCGGATCCTACGAGCAGTACTTC. It encodes CASSFGTSGSYEQYF.

This clone was counted only a few times. V and J are TRBV27 and TRBJ2-2; D possibly corresponds to TRBD2 (5 bases). The V gene lost 5 bases and the J gene lost 8 bases, with 24 bases spanning the gap. Germline-derived CDR1 and CDR2 are MNHEY and SMNVEV (reference sequence). The CDR3 loop spans 17 amino acids. CDR3 sequence reads: CASSLPGLAGGGGELFF. The DNA for the CDR3 is TGTGCCAGCAGTCTACCGGGGTTAGCAGGAGGAGGAGGGGAGCTGTTTTTT.

The chain combines TRBV18 with TRBJ2-7; a weak D match, TRBD1 (7 bases). Per the germline V gene, CDR1 is KGHSH and CDR2 is LQKENI. The V gene lost 8 bases and the J gene lost 2 bases, with 19 bases spanning the gap. The CDR3 runs to 15 residues. CDR3 DNA sequence: TGTGCCAGCACCTCGGGCAGGGGGGATACCTACGAGCAGTACTTC. This sequence encodes CASTSGRGDTYEQYF.

This CDR3 is CASSIFGQDDHNEQFF. For the CDR3, the DNA is TGTGCCAGTAGTATATTCGGACAGGACGACCACAATGAGCAGTTCTTC. The chain links TRBV19 to TRBJ2-1, with 7 bases fitting TRBD1. CDR3 length equals 16 residues. V was clipped by 2 bases and J by 5 bases; unmatched bases: 9. CDR1 is LNHDA and CDR2 is SQIVND in the germline V gene (reference sequence).

V and J are TRBV18 and TRBJ1-1; D is unclear. There are 13 residues in the CDR3. Germline V gene lookup returns CDR1 KGHSH and CDR2 LQKENI. The germline V and J ends were trimmed by 1 base and 5 bases, with 8 bases remaining between them. CDR3: CASSPLGETEAFF. CDR3 sequence (DNA): TGTGCCAGCTCACCACTCGGGGAAACTGAAGCTTTCTTT.

V and J are TRBV27 and TRBJ2-1; 8 positions agree with TRBD2. Germline CDR1 and CDR2: MNHEY and SMNVEV (reference sequence). The ends lost 9 bases at V and 3 bases at J; junction bases unmatched: 1. This CDR3 contains 12 residues. The CDR3 spells CASRGGYNEQFF. CDR3 bases: TGTGCCAGTCGGGGGGGCTACAATGAGCAGTTCTTC.

This sequence joins TRBV19 and TRBJ2-7; TRBD1 agrees at 8 bases. CDR1 is LNHDA and CDR2 is SQIVND in the germline V gene (reference sequence). Unmatched junction bases numbered 9, after V lost 4 bases and J lost 1 base. This CDR3 comprises 16 residues. Here the CDR3 reads CASSRITGGRSYEQYF. Here the CDR3 DNA reads TGTGCCAGTAGTAGGATCACAGGGGGACGGTCCTACGAGCAGTACTTC.

The chain couples TRBV19 to TRBJ1-2; 8 nucleotides align to TRBD1. The trim removed 3 bases at V and 4 bases at J, leaving 16 bases unmatched. This CDR3 has 18 amino acids. CDR1 is LNHDA, CDR2 SQIVND, per germline (reference sequence). The CDR3 DNA sequence: TGTGCCAGTAGTATCTTCAACCTGGGGGGACAGGAAGTCTATGGCTACACCTTC. Its protein is CASSIFNLGGQEVYGYTF.

The chain uses TRBV18 and TRBJ1-1; D gene uncertain. V lost 3 bases to trimming and J lost 6 bases, with 14 bases between them. From germline, CDR1 is KGHSH and CDR2 LQKENI. The CDR3 contains 14 residues. This CDR3 reads CASSPRGNGAEAFF. As DNA, the CDR3 is TGTGCCAGCTCACCCAGAGGGAATGGAGCTGAAGCTTTCTTT.

The chain employs TRBV19 and TRBJ1-4; D is uncertain. Germline values: CDR1 LNHDA, CDR2 SQIVND (reference sequence). The V end lost 5 bases, the J end lost 3 bases, and 10 bases lay between the germline ends. This CDR3 is 14 amino acids long. The CDR3 nucleotides read TGTGCCAGTAGTTCCGGCGAGGCTAATGAAAAACTGTTTTTT. Protein: CASSSGEANEKLFF.

V is TRBV6-1 and J is TRBJ2-7; perhaps TRBD2 as D (6 bases). Per germline, CDR1 MNHNS and CDR2 SASEGT. The CDR3 spans 14 residues. V gave up 4 bases and J gave up 1 base, with 11 bases separating them. The CDR3 DNA reads TGTGCCAGCAGTGGAATAGGACTATCCTACGAGCAGTACTTC. Encoded protein: CASSGIGLSYEQYF.

The chain combines TRBV10-3 with TRBJ1-5, with a possible D match to TRBD1 (6 bases). The CDR3 has 13 amino acids. V gave up 8 bases and J gave up 6 bases, with 14 bases separating them. Germline-derived CDR1 and CDR2 are ENHRY and SYGVKD. The CDR3 here is CAIGGSGFQPQHF. The CDR3 DNA sequence: TGTGCCATCGGGGGCTCGGGGTTTCAGCCCCAGCATTTT.

CDR3: CASNREVKLNEQFF. The CDR3 coding sequence is TGTGCCAGCAACCGGGAGGTCAAACTCAATGAGCAGTTCTTC. The J gene is TRBJ2-1, the V gene TRBV6-6; 7 bases agree with TRBD2. Germline CDR1 is MNHNY and CDR2 is SVGAGI (reference sequence). The CDR3 is 14 residues long. V lost 7 bases, J lost 6 bases, and 9 bases stayed unmatched.

The rearrangement links TRBV27 to TRBJ2-1; 12 bases align to TRBD2. The germline V gene has CDR1 MNHEY and CDR2 SMNVEV (reference sequence). CDR3 length: 15 amino acids. V was clipped by 2 bases and J by 10 bases; unmatched bases: 6. DNA for the CDR3: TGTGCCAGCAGTTTACTAGCGGGAGGGCCTCGGGAGCAGTTCTTC. Residues: CASSLLAGGPREQFF.

This chain connects TRBV6-6 to TRBJ2-7, with D possibly matching TRBD2 (6 bases). Trimming removed 4 bases from V and 3 bases from J, with 10 bases in between. Germline CDR1 and CDR2: MNHNY and SVGAGI (reference sequence). This CDR3 is built from 13 residues. CDR3 loop: CASSWTKGYEQYF. The CDR3 coding sequence is TGTGCCAGCAGTTGGACTAAAGGCTACGAGCAGTACTTC.

The chain recombines TRBV19 with TRBJ2-7; 11 nucleotides line up with TRBD2. This CDR3 spans 13 amino acids. Germline V gene lookup returns CDR1 LNHDA and CDR2 SQIVND (reference sequence). V lost 5 bases and J lost 5; bases outside the gene matches: 2. The CDR3 region is CASSGTSGNEQYF. The DNA of the CDR3 is TGTGCCAGTAGTGGGACTAGCGGCAACGAGCAGTACTTC.

The rearrangement joins TRBV5-1 to TRBJ2-2; D remains ambiguous. Trimming stripped 6 bases from V and 1 base from J, with 4 bases between. The CDR3 is 12 residues long. The germline V gene has CDR1 SGHRS and CDR2 YFSETQ. The CDR3 DNA follows: TGCGCCAGCACCGGGAACACCGGGGAGCTGTTTTTT. Residues: CASTGNTGELFF. Filled out from reference TRBV5-1 and TRBJ2-2, the complete variable domain reads KAGVTQTPRYLIKTRGQQVTLSCSPISGHRSVSWYQQTPGQGLQFLFEYFSETQRNKGNFPGRFSGRQFSNSRSEMNVSTLELGDSALYLCASTGNTGELFFGEGSRLTVL.

This clone was detected only once. V is TRBV28 and J is TRBJ2-5; D unresolved. V shed 5 bases and J shed 2 bases, with 6 bases lying between them. The CDR3 loop spans 12 amino acids. From germline, CDR1 is MDHEN and CDR2 SYDVKM. CDR3 sequence: CASSTQQETQYF. The CDR3 region has the DNA TGTGCCAGCAGTACCCAGCAAGAGACCCAGTACTTC.

V gene TRBV7-6 combines with J gene TRBJ2-2; weak D call: TRBD1 (6 bases). Germline V gene sequence: CDR1 SGHVS, CDR2 FNYEAQ. With 2 bases removed from V and 0 bases from J, the gap between germline ends came to 16 bases. The length of the CDR3 is 18 residues. The CDR3 nucleotides read TGTGCCAGCAGCTTAACGATCCCCGGGGACACGAACACCGGGGAGCTGTTTTTT. This translates into CASSLTIPGDTNTGELFF.

The chain links TRBV7-3 to TRBJ1-1, with 8 bases identical to TRBD1. V lost 5 bases and J lost 3; bases outside the gene matches: 8. The CDR3 consists of 15 residues. The germline V gene encodes CDR1 SGHTA and CDR2 FQGTGA. CDR3: CASSQDRVRYTEAFF. As DNA, the CDR3 is TGTGCCAGCAGCCAGGACAGGGTTCGTTACACTGAAGCTTTCTTT.

This sequence joins TRBV29-1 and TRBJ2-7; D ambiguous. Trimming left V 4 bases short and J 0 bases short, with 7 bases between. Germline V gene lookup returns CDR1 SQVTM and CDR2 ANQGSEA. This CDR3 comprises 12 residues. CDR3 sequence reads: CSVGAGSYEQYF. CDR3 nucleotides: TGCAGCGTTGGTGCCGGCTCCTACGAGCAGTACTTC.